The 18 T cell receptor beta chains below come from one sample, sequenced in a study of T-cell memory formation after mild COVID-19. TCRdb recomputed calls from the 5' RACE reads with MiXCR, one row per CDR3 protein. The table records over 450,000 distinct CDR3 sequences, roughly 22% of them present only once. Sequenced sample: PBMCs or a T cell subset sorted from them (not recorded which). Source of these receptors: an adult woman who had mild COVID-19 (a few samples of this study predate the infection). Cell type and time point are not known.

CDR3 amino acids: CASRERGRTSYEQYF. The CDR3 DNA follows: TGTGCCAGCCGGGAGAGAGGACGGACCTCCTACGAGCAGTACTTC. The chain recombines TRBV6-1 with TRBJ2-7, with a tentative D call TRBD2 (6 bases). This CDR3 region has 15 residues. The V and J ends lost 8 bases and 0 bases respectively, with 17 bases between them. Germline CDR1 MNHNS, CDR2 SASEGT.

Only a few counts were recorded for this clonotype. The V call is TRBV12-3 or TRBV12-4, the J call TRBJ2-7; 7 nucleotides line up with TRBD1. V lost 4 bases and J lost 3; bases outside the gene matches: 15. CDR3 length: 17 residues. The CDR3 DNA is TGTGCCAGCAGTTCCGACACGTGGGACAGCCTCCGCTACGAGCAGTACTTC. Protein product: CASSSDTWDSLRYEQYF.

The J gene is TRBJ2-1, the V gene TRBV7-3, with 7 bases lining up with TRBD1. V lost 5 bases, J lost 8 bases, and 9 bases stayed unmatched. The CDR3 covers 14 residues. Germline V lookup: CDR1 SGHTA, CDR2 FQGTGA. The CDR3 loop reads CASSPGTAVHEQFF. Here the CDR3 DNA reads TGTGCCAGCAGCCCCGGGACAGCCGTTCATGAGCAGTTCTTC.

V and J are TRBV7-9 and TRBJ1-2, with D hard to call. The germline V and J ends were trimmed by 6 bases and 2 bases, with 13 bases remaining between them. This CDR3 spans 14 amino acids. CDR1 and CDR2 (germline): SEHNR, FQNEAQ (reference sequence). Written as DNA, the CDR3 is TGTGCCAGCAGTTACAGTTCAGTAAACTATGGCTACACCTTC. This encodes CASSYSSVNYGYTF.

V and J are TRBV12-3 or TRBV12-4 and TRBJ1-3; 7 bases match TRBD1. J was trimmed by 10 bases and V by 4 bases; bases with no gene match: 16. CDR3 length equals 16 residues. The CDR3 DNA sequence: TGTGCCAGCAGTTCTGGACAGGCCCCTTACCGGGAGACCATATATTTT. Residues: CASSSGQAPYRETIYF.

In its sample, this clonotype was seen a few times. The DNA for the CDR3 is TGTGCCAGCAGTGGCGACAGTAACTTACAAGAGACCCAGTACTTC. This sequence encodes CASSGDSNLQETQYF. The chain combines TRBV6-5 with TRBJ2-5, with D perhaps matching TRBD1 (5 bases). CDR1 is MNHEY and CDR2 is SVGAGI in the germline V gene. The CDR3 extends over 15 amino acids. Trimming removed 5 bases at V and 2 bases at J, with 15 bases between.

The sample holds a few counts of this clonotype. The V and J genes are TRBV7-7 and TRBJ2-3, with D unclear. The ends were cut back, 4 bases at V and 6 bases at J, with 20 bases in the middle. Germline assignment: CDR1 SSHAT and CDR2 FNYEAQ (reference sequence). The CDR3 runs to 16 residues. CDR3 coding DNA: TGTGCCAGCAGCTCCCAGGTCGGCCTCGGCCGGGATACGCAGTATTTT. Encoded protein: CASSSQVGLGRDTQYF. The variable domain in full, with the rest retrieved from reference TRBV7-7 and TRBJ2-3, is GAGVSQSPRYKVTKRGQDVTLRCDPISSHATLYWYQQALGQGPEFLTYFNYEAQPDKSGLPSDRFSAERPEGSISTLTIQRTEQRDSAMYRCASSSQVGLGRDTQYFGPGTRLTVL.

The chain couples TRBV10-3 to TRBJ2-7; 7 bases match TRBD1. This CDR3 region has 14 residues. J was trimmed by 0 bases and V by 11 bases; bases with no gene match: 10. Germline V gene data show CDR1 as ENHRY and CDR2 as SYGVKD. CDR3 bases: TGTGCCGCACGGACAGGACCTCTCTCCTACGAGCAGTACTTC. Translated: CAARTGPLSYEQYF.

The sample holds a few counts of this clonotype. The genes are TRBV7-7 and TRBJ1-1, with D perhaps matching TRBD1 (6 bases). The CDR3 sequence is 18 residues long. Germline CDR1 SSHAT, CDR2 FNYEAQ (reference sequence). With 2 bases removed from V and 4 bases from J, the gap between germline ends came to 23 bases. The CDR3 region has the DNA TGTGCCAGCAGCTTATTACTTCGGTCAGGGGTGGAGTTCACTGAAGCTTTCTTT. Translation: CASSLLLRSGVEFTEAFF.

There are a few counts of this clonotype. The CDR3 region has the DNA TGTGCCAGCAGTTACCCATTTACCGGGGAGCTGTTTTTT. Its translation: CASSYPFTGELFF. The chain links TRBV6-7 to TRBJ2-2; D is unclear. TRBV6-7 is filed as an ORF, its function uncertain. Between the trimmed V and J ends, which lost 2 bases and 5 bases, there was a span of 6 bases. The length of the CDR3 is 13 residues.

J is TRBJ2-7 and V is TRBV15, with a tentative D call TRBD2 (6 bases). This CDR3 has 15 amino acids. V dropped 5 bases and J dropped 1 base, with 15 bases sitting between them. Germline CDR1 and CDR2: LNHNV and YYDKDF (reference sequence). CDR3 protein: CATSHQGGGSYEQYF. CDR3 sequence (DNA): TGTGCCACCAGCCACCAGGGTGGGGGGTCCTACGAGCAGTACTTC. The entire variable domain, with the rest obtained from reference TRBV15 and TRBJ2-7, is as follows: DAMVIQNPRYQVTQFGKPVTLSCSQTLNHNVMYWYQQKSSQAPKLLFHYYDKDFNNEADTPDNFQSRRPNTSFCFLDIRSPGLGDTAMYLCATSHQGGGSYEQYFGPGTRLTVT.

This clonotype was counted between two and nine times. CDR3 sequence: CASRTGGVEGYTF. CDR3 DNA: TGTGCCAGCAGAACAGGGGGCGTTGAAGGCTACACCTTC. The chain recombines TRBV3-1 with TRBJ1-2, with 9 bases that match TRBD1. The trim removed 6 bases at V and 8 bases at J, leaving 7 bases unmatched. This CDR3 has 13 amino acids. The germline V gene encodes CDR1 LGHDT and CDR2 YNNKEL (reference sequence). The variable domain in full, completed from reference TRBV3-1 and TRBJ1-2, reads DTAVSQTPKYLVTQMGNDKSIKCEQNLGHDTMYWYKQDSKKFLKIMFSYNNKELIINETVPNRFSPKSPDKAHLNLHINSLELGDSAVYFCASRTGGVEGYTFGSGTRLTVV.

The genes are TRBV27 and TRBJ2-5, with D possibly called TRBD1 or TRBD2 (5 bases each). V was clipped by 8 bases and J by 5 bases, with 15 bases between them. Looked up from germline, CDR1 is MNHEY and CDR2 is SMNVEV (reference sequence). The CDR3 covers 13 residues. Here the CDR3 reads CASGGPLRETQYF. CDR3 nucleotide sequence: TGTGCCAGCGGGGGACCTCTTAGGGAGACCCAGTACTTC.

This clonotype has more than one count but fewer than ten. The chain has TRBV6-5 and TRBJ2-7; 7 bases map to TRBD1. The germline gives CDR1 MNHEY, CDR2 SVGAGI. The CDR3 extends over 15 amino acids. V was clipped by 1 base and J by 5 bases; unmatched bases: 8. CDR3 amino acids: CASSYLGTEDNEQYF. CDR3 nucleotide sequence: TGTGCCAGCAGTTACTTAGGGACAGAGGACAACGAGCAGTACTTC.

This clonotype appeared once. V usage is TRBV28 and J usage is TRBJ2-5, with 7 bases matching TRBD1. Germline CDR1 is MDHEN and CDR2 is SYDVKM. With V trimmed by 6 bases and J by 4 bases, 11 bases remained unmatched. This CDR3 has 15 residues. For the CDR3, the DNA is TGTGCCAGCAGGGACCCGAGACAGGGCGCAGAGACCCAGTACTTC. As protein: CASRDPRQGAETQYF. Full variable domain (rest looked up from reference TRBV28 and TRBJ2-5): DVKVTQSSRYLVKRTGEKVFLECVQDMDHENMFWYRQDPGLGLRLIYFSYDVKMKEKGDIPEGYSVSREKKERFSLILESASTNQTSMYLCASRDPRQGAETQYFGPGTRLLVL.

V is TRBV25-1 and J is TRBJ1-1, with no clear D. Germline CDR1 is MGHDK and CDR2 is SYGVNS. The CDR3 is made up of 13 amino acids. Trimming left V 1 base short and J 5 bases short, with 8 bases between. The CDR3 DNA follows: TGTGCCAGCAGTGAATCAGGCGAAACTGAAGCTTTCTTT. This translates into CASSESGETEAFF.

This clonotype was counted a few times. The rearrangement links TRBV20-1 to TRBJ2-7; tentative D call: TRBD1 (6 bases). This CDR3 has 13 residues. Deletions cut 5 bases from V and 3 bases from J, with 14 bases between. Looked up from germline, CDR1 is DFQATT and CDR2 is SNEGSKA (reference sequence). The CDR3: CSADTGLGYEQYF. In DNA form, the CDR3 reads TGCAGTGCTGATACAGGGCTAGGCTACGAGCAGTACTTC.

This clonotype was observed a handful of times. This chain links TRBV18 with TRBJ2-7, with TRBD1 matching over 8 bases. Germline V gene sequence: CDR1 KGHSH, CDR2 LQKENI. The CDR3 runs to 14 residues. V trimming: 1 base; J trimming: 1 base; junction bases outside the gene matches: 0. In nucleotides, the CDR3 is TGTGCCAGCTCACCACGACAGGGGTCCTACGAGCAGTACTTC. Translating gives CASSPRQGSYEQYF.